A single sample gave rise to the 22 T cell receptor beta chains below, sequenced in a study of blood T cell repertoires in COVID-19. Sequencing was performed with immunoSEQ multiplex PCR; in TCRdb, only in-frame clones are kept and a portion is missing. The sample has roughly 220,000 clones, 70% to 90% seen once. Sequencing was performed on peripheral blood. The receptors shown here come from a woman aged 45-65 years with COVID-19, enrolled during active disease.

The rearrangement links TRBV5-1 to TRBJ1-4, with TRBD1 identical over 7 bases. The CDR3 totals 14 residues. Germline V gene sequence: CDR1 SGHRS, CDR2 YFSETQ. The junction had 5 bases not matched to a gene; V was cut back by 4 bases and J by 5 bases. This chain's CDR3 is CASSTGQTNEKLFF. CDR3 DNA: TGCGCCAGCAGCACGGGACAGACGAATGAAAAACTGTTTTTT.

The chain joins TRBV6-4 to TRBJ2-7; 14 positions agree with TRBD2. The CDR3 has 14 amino acids. The J segment lost 4 bases and the V segment lost 7 bases, leaving 3 bases of the junction unmatched. Germline V gene sequence: CDR1 MRHNA, CDR2 SNTAGT. The CDR3 DNA follows: TGTGCCAGCACCGGACTAGCGGGGGGTTACGAGCAGTACGTC. Translated, it gives CASTGLAGGYEQYV.

The chain links TRBV4-1 to TRBJ1-5; D is unresolved. The V and J ends lost 4 bases and 6 bases respectively, with 16 bases between them. CDR1 and CDR2 (germline): MGHRA, YSYEKL. This CDR3 is built from 15 residues. The CDR3 DNA reads as TGCGCCAGCAGCCCCCCCTCGGGTCGGAGTCAGCCCCAGCATTTT. Protein: CASSPPSGRSQPQHF.

The V gene is TRBV24-1, the J gene TRBJ2-2, with D possibly TRBD1 on 6 matching bases. Germline assignment: CDR1 KGHDR and CDR2 SFDVKD. Trimming stripped 12 bases from V and 5 bases from J, with 12 bases between. The CDR3 contains 12 residues. The CDR3 DNA sequence: TGTGCCTCCGCAAGGGGGACCGGGGAGCTGTTTTTT. Translated: CASARGTGELFF.

The chain carries TRBV2 and TRBJ2-6; no reliable D call. Germline V gene data show CDR1 as SNHLY and CDR2 as FYNNEI. V gave up 4 bases and J gave up 0 bases, with 4 bases separating them. The CDR3 sequence is 14 residues long. The CDR3 here is CASSAFSGANVLTF. For the CDR3, the DNA is TGTGCCAGCAGTGCGTTCTCTGGGGCCAACGTCCTGACTTTC.

The chain employs TRBV7-9 and TRBJ1-2; a possible D gene is TRBD1 (6 bases). The V end lost 2 bases, the J end lost 0 bases, and 19 bases lay between the germline ends. This CDR3 is 18 amino acids long. Germline V lookup: CDR1 SEHNR, CDR2 FQNEAQ (reference sequence). CDR3 region: CASSLSLGHREPNYGYTF. DNA of the CDR3: TGTGCCAGCAGCTTATCCCTGGGGCACAGGGAGCCTAACTATGGCTACACCTTC.

The V gene is TRBV7-2, the J gene TRBJ2-1; no clear D. Between the trimmed V and J ends, which lost 2 bases and 8 bases, there was a span of 16 bases. The germline gives CDR1 SGHTA, CDR2 FQGNSA. The CDR3 runs to 15 residues. CDR3 DNA sequence: TGTGCCAGCAGCTTACCAAACACTATCACGGATGAGCAGTTCTTC. This translates into CASSLPNTITDEQFF.

The gene calls are TRBV5-1 and TRBJ1-2; D is perhaps TRBD1 (5 bases). The CDR3 spans 16 residues. V lost 4 bases, J lost 3 bases, and 19 bases lay in between. Per germline, CDR1 SGHRS and CDR2 YFSETQ. CDR3 amino acids: CASSPRRGGWDYGYTF. The DNA of the CDR3 is TGCGCCAGCAGCCCCCGGAGGGGAGGTTGGGACTATGGCTACACCTTC.

The rearrangement links TRBV2 to TRBJ2-3; 8 bases match TRBD2. Germline values: CDR1 SNHLY, CDR2 FYNNEI. The J segment lost 0 bases and the V segment lost 6 bases, leaving 5 bases of the junction unmatched. The CDR3 totals 15 residues. The CDR3 loop is CASRGTSSSTDTQYF. In DNA form, the CDR3 reads TGTGCCAGCAGGGGGACTAGTAGTAGCACAGATACGCAGTATTTT. Using reference TRBV2 and TRBJ2-3 for the parts outside the CDR3, the full variable domain is EPEVTQTPSHQVTQMGQEVILRCVPISNHLYFYWYRQILGQKVEFLVSFYNNEISEKSEIFDDQFSVERPDGSNFTLKIRSTKLEDSAMYFCASRGTSSSTDTQYFGPGTRLTVL.

This clone showed up just a few times. The chain has TRBV19 and TRBJ1-5; 9 bases are a match to TRBD1. The CDR3 runs to 15 residues. Germline V lookup: CDR1 LNHDA, CDR2 SQIVND (reference sequence). J was trimmed by 6 bases and V by 6 bases; bases with no gene match: 9. The CDR3: CASSLQGARSQPQHF. CDR3 DNA sequence: TGTGCCAGTAGCCTACAGGGGGCGCGAAGTCAGCCCCAGCATTTT.

The chain joins TRBV27 to TRBJ1-4; TRBD1 is a possible D gene (6 bases). From germline, CDR1 is MNHEY and CDR2 SMNVEV (reference sequence). CDR3 length: 16 residues. Trimming removed 6 bases from V and 7 bases from J, with 21 bases in between. The CDR3 coding sequence is TGTGCCAGCAGCAAATCTACAGGGACCTGGGGTGAAAAACTGTTTTTT. Translating gives CASSKSTGTWGEKLFF.

This clone was counted once. The chain couples TRBV9 to TRBJ2-1; TRBD2 matches 9 bases. The CDR3 is 14 amino acids. V trimming: 2 bases; J trimming: 4 bases; junction bases outside the gene matches: 1. Germline V gene data show CDR1 as SGDLS and CDR2 as YYNGEE. The CDR3 DNA sequence: TGTGCCAGCAGCGTGACTAGCGGATACAATGAGCAGTTCTTC. Its translation: CASSVTSGYNEQFF.

The J gene is TRBJ2-7, the V gene TRBV6-6; 12 bases are a match to TRBD1. The germline gives CDR1 MNHNY, CDR2 SVGAGI (reference sequence). The CDR3 covers 16 residues. V was pared by 6 bases and J by 3 bases, with 9 bases of the junction left unmatched. CDR3 nucleotide sequence: TGTGCCAGCAGAAGTCCCGGGACAGGGGGCAGCTACGAGCAGTACGTC. It yields the protein CASRSPGTGGSYEQYV.

The rearrangement uses TRBV2 and TRBJ2-1; D possibly corresponds to TRBD1 (6 bases). V lost 6 bases to trimming and J lost 7 bases, with 7 bases between them. The CDR3 runs 11 residues. Germline assignment: CDR1 SNHLY and CDR2 FYNNEI. In DNA, the CDR3 is TGTGCCAGCAGAAGGGGGAATGAGCAGTTCTTC. Its translation: CASRRGNEQFF.

The chain combines TRBV5-4 with TRBJ2-5; D possibly corresponds to TRBD1 (5 bases). The V end lost 2 bases, the J end lost 0 bases, and 11 bases lay between the germline ends. The CDR3 loop spans 15 amino acids. The germline CDR1 and CDR2 sequences are SGHNT and YYREEE (reference sequence). For the CDR3, the DNA is TGTGCCAGCAGCTTAGAAGGGGTCTACCAAGAGACCCAGTACTTC. Protein product: CASSLEGVYQETQYF.

The V and J genes are TRBV11-3 and TRBJ1-3; D not resolved. This CDR3 has 16 amino acids. Germline CDR1 is SGHNT and CDR2 is YENEEA. Trimming stripped 1 base from V and 0 bases from J, with 10 bases between. The CDR3 bases are TGTGCCAGCAGCTTAGGAGCGGTTCACTCTGGAAACACCATATATTTT. Protein: CASSLGAVHSGNTIYF.

V is TRBV19 and J is TRBJ2-1, with unresolved D. This CDR3 contains 16 residues. With 5 bases removed from V and 8 bases from J, the gap between germline ends came to 22 bases. In germline, CDR1 is LNHDA, CDR2 SQIVND (reference sequence). In DNA form, the CDR3 reads TGTGCCAGTAGTCCTAGATCTTCGGGTGGGTCCTATGAGCAGTTCTTC. Translated: CASSPRSSGGSYEQFF.

This chain connects TRBV21-1 to TRBJ2-2; the table's TRBD1 call for D was not verified on the DNA. TRBV21-1 constitutes a pseudogene. CDR3 size: 17 residues. The CDR3 is CASSKYGPWWNTGELFF. The DNA of the CDR3 is TGTGCCAGCAGCAAATATGGGCCCTGGTGGAACACCGGGGAGCTGTTTTTT.

The chain carries TRBV4-1 and TRBJ1-2; possibly TRBD1 for D (6 bases). The CDR3 is made up of 15 amino acids. In germline, CDR1 is MGHRA, CDR2 YSYEKL. The V end lost 1 base, the J end lost 4 bases, and 13 bases lay between the germline ends. This CDR3 is CASSQGGQTLYGYTF. CDR3 bases: TGCGCCAGCAGCCAAGGAGGACAGACCCTCTATGGCTACACCTTC.

This chain connects TRBV5-5 to TRBJ2-6; 7 bases are shared with TRBD2. The V segment lost 0 bases and the J segment 0 bases; nucleotides outside the gene matches: 9. The germline V gene has CDR1 SGHKS and CDR2 YYEKEE (reference sequence). This CDR3 comprises 19 residues. Written as DNA, the CDR3 is TGTGCCAGCAGCTTGGCCGGGGAGGGATCCTTCTCTGGGGCCAACGTCCTGACTTTC. It translates to CASSLAGEGSFSGANVLTF.

The genes are TRBV21-1 and TRBJ2-7; the table's D call TRBD2 went unverified against the DNA. TRBV21-1 is assigned pseudogene status. CDR3 length: 16 amino acids. The DNA for the CDR3 is TGTGCCAGCGTACGCGAGGGAAGAGGATTCTCCTACGAGCAGTACTTC. It yields the protein CASVREGRGFSYEQYF.

The V call is TRBV5-6, the J call TRBJ1-2; D is unresolved. Germline V gene lookup returns CDR1 SGHDT and CDR2 YYEEEE. The CDR3 length is 16 residues. Trimming cost V 4 bases and J 0 bases, with 16 bases left between them. This chain's CDR3 is CASSRERPRANYGYTF. DNA of the CDR3: TGTGCCAGCAGCAGAGAGAGGCCGAGGGCTAACTATGGCTACACCTTC.